This is a list of T cell receptor beta chains from one sample in a study of cytomegalovirus exposure and HLA in healthy donors. Some clones are missing from TCRdb's copy, which holds only in-frame ones; the method was immunoSEQ multiplex PCR. The table has approximately 160,000 clones, about 75% seen once; the top ten hold roughly 7.3%. Sample: PBMCs. The receptors stem from a male donor in good health and CMV-seropositive. The conserved cysteine and the conserved F or W are not part of the CDR3 here. Expanded clones get a size class; other rows say once, few or many, or leave the size out.

AWSPLGGYEQY	.	TRBV30
ASSQGTVNEKLF	.	TRBV4-2
AWSGPGLLYGYT	.	TRBV30
ASSPGQEYNEQF	.	TRBV2
ASGLVSGGGNTIY	.	TRBV12-5
ATSRGEQGAQY	once	TRBV15
ASSRTAGETQY	.	TRBV18
ASSTSGGADEQF	.	TRBV5-1
ASSQGMTARY	.	TRBV14
ASSLASGFSYEQY	.	TRBV5-1
ASSLGAGPYNEQF	once	TRBV6-1
ASSLLGGQGAREQY	.	TRBV5-1
ASSQPTGRIGGYT	.	TRBV4-1
TSSPHPRGGGVTDTQY	.	TRBV1
ASSLRGLQGGQY	.	TRBV7-6
ASSLTGSNSPLH	.	TRBV4-1
AVAGTGVVREQY	.	TRBV10-3
AISTLTGYGYT	once	TRBV10-3
ASSQEDGQNYGYT	.	TRBV4-3
ASSPPTSGGGSDTQY	few	TRBV4-3
ASSYRGGTGGVSYNSPLH	few	TRBV4-3
ASSLGGLAGGPRYNEQF	once	TRBV5-1
ASSLVGTGDQPQH	once	TRBV5-1
AWREQGTYGYT	once	TRBV30
ASSSFADRVYNEQF	few	TRBV7-2
AWSAQGPYEQY	.	TRBV30
ASRTRVDEQY	many	TRBV2
ASSWRQGDQPQH	.	TRBV7-2
ASSPGPGQGAKNTEAF	.	TRBV5-1
ASSEPSLDTEAF	.	TRBV2
ASSPGHHTGELF	.	TRBV7-3
ASSLETGNYGYT	.	TRBV11-2
ASSATDDYNSPLH	.	TRBV9
ASPSGGRIDEQF	.	TRBV2
ASSRQGTDGYT	.	TRBV27
ASSLDAGQASSYEQY	.	TRBV5-1
ASSEGRENYGYT	.	TRBV9
ASSLVQGEQY	.	TRBV7-8
ASSVSGARQETQY	.	TRBV7-8
ASSQGKNGGATDTQY	.	TRBV4-1
ASSPRSYNEQF	.	TRBV18
ASSLVLAGGHTDTQY	.	TRBV7-3
ASSPTGGTVEQY	once	TRBV9
ASSVNQGLNTGELF	.	TRBV9
ASSLPSSYEQY	.	TRBV7-2
ASSSAHREYGPQH	.	TRBV7-8
ASSDRGLKNGELF	.	TRBV6-4
AYNPRDSSLTNEQF	once	TRBV30
ASSPVGTHSYEQY	.	TRBV7-2
ASSYSDSYNEQF	.	TRBV6-5
ASSNPGWELF	.	TRBV6-1
ASSLQGAGGNTIY	few	TRBV5-6
ASSLDGRQGVGELF	.	TRBV5-1
ASSYRQGDGYT	few	TRBV6-6
ASSSLSVPGNTIY	few	TRBV7-8
ASSYSSGRGGYEQY	.	TRBV6-5
ASSPGGSETQY	.	TRBV7-7
ASSESRGTSPGELF	few	TRBV10-1
ASSPPGRLYEQY	.	TRBV18
ASSPTWNRGHYGYT	once	TRBV4-2